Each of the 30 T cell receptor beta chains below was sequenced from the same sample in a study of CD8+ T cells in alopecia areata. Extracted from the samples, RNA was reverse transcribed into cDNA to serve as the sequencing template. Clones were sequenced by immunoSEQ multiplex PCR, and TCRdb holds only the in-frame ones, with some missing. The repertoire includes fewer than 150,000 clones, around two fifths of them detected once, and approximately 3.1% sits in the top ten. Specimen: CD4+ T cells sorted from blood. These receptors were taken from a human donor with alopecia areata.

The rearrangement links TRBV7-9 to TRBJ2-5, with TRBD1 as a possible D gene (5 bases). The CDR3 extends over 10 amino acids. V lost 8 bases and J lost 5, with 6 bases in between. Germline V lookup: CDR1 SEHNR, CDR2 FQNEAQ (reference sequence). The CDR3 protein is CASGAETQYF. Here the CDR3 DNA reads TGTGCCAGCGGGGCCGAGACCCAGTACTTC.

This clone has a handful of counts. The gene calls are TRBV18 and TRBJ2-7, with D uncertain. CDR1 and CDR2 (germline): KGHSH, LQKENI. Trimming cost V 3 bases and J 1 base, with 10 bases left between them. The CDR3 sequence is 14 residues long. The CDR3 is CASSPTDKSYEQYF. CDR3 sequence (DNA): TGTGCCAGCTCACCCACAGACAAGTCCTACGAGCAGTACTTC.

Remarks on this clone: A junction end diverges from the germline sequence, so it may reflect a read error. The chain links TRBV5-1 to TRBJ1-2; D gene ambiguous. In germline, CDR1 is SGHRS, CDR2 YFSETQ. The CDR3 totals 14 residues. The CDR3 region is CASSPRTLLPWVYF. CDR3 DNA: TGCGCCAGCAGCCCACGAACACTGCTCCCTTGGGTTTACTTC.

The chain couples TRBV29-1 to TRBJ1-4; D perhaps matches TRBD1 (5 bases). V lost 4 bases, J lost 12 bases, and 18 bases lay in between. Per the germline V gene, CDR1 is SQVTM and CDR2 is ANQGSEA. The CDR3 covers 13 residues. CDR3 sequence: CSVVGRGERELFF. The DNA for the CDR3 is TGCAGCGTTGTAGGTCGGGGGGAGCGGGAACTGTTTTTT.

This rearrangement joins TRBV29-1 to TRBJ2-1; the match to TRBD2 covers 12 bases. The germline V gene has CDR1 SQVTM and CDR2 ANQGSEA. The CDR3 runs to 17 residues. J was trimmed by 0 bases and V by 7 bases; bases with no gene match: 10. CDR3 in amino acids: CSAVKTSGGFSYNEQFF. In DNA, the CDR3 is TGCAGCGCCGTTAAGACTAGCGGGGGATTCTCCTACAATGAGCAGTTCTTC.

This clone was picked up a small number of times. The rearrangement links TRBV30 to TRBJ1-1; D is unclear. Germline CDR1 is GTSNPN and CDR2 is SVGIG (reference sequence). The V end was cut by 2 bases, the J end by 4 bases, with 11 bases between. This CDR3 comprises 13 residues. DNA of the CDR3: TGTGCCTGGAGTCGCTCTCGCGGCACTGAAGCTTTCTTT. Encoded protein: CAWSRSRGTEAFF.

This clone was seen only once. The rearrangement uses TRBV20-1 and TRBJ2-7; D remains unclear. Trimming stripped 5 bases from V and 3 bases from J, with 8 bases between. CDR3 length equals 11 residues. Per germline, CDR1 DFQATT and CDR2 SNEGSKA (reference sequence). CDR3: CSAWRGYEQYF. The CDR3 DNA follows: TGCAGTGCTTGGCGCGGCTACGAGCAGTACTTC.

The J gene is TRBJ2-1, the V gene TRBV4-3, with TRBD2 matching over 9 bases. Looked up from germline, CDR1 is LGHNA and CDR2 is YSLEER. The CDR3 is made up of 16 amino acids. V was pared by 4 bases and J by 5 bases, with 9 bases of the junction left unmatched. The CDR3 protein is CASSRQLAGQDNEQFF. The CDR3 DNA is TGCGCCAGCAGCCGCCAACTAGCGGGTCAGGACAATGAGCAGTTCTTC.

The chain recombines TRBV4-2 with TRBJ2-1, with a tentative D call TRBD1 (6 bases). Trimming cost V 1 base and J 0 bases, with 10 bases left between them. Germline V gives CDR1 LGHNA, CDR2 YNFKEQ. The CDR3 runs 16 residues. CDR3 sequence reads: CASSQGGQSSYNEQFF. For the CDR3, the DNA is TGTGCCAGCAGCCAAGGAGGACAGAGCTCCTACAATGAGCAGTTCTTC.

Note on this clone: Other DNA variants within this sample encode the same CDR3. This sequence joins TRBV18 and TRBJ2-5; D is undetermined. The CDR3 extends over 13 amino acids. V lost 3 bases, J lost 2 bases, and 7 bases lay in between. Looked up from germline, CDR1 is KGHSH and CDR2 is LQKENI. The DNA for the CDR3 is TGTGCCAGCTCACCGGGCCGTCAAGAGACCCAGTACTTC. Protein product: CASSPGRQETQYF.

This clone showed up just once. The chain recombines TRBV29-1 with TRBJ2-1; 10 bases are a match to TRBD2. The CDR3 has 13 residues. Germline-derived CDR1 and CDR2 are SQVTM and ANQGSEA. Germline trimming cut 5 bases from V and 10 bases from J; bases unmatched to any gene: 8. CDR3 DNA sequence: TGCAGCGTTTTGGGACTAGCGCCAGGGGAGCAGTTCTTC. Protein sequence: CSVLGLAPGEQFF.

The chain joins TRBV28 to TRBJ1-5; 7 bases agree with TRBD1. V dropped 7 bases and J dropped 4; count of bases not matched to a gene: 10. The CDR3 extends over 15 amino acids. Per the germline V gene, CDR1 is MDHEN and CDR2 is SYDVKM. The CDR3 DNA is TGTGCCAGCATACCGGACAGGCTCCCAAATCAGCCCCAGCATTTT. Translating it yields CASIPDRLPNQPQHF. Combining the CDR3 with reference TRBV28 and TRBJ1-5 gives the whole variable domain DVKVTQSSRYLVKRTGEKVFLECVQDMDHENMFWYRQDPGLGLRLIYFSYDVKMKEKGDIPEGYSVSREKKERFSLILESASTNQTSMYLCASIPDRLPNQPQHFGDGTRLSIL.

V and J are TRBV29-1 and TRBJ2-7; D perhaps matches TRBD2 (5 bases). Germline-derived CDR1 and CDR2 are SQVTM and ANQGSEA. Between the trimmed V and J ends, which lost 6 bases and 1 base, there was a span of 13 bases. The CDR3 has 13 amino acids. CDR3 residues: CSVRMTTSYEQYF. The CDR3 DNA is TGCAGCGTCCGAATGACTACATCCTACGAGCAGTACTTC.

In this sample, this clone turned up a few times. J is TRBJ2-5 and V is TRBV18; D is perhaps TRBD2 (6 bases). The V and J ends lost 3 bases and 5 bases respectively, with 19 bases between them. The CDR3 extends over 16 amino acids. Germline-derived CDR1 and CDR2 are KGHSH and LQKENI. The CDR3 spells CASSPSGTEEGETQYF. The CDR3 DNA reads TGTGCCAGCTCACCTTCAGGGACCGAGGAGGGGGAGACCCAGTACTTC.

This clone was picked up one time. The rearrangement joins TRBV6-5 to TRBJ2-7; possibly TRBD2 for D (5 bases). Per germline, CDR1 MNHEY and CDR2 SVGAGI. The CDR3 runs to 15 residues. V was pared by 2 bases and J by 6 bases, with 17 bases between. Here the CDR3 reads CASSYKSGVGGEQYF. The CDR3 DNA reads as TGTGCCAGCAGTTACAAGTCCGGGGTTGGAGGCGAGCAGTACTTC.

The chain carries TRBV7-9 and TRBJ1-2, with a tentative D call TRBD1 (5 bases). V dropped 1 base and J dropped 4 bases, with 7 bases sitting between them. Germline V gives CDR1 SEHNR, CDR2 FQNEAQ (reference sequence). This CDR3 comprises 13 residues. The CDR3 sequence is CASSLVGAYGYTF. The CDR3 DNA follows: TGTGCCAGCAGCTTAGTAGGGGCCTATGGCTACACCTTC.

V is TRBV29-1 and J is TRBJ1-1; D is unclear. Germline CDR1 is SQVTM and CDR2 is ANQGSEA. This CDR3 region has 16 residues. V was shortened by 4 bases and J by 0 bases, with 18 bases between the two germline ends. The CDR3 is CSVVSGMRALNTEAFF. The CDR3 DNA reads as TGCAGCGTTGTGAGTGGGATGAGAGCCCTGAACACTGAAGCTTTCTTT.

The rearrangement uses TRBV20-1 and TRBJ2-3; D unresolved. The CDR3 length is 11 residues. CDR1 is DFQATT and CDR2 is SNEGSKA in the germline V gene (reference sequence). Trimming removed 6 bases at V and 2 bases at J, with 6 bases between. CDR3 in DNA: TGCAGTGCAGTGAACACAGATACGCAGTATTTT. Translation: CSAVNTDTQYF.

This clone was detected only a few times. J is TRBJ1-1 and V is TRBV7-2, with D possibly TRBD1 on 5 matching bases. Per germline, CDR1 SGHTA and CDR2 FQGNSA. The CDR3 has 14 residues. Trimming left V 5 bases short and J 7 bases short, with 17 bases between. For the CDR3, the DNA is TGTGCCAGCAGCCCCGCGGGGGTGCATGGTGAAGCTTTCTTT. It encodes CASSPAGVHGEAFF.

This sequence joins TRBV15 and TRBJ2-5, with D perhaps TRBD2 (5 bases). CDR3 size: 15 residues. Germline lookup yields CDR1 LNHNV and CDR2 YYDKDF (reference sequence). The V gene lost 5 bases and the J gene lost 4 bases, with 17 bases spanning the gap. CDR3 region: CATSSRAEGAETQYF. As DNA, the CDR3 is TGTGCCACCAGCTCCCGGGCAGAGGGTGCAGAGACCCAGTACTTC.

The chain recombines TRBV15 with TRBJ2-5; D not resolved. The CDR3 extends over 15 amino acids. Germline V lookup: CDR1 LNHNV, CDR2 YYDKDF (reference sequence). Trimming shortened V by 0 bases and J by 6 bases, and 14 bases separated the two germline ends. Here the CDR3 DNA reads TGTGCCACCAGCAGAGATGACCTCTCAACGAAGACCCAGTACTTC. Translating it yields CATSRDDLSTKTQYF.

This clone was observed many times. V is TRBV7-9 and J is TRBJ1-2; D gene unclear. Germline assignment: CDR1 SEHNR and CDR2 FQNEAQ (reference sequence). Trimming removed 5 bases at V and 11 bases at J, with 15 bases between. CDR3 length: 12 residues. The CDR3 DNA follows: TGTGCCAGCAGCCCCTCAAGGGAGTGGTACACCTTC. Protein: CASSPSREWYTF.

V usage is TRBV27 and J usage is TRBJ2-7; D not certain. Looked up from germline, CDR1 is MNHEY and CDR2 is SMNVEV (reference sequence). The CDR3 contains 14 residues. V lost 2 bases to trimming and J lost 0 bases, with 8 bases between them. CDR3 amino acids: CASSLRLDSYEQYF. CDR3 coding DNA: TGTGCCAGCAGTTTAAGACTGGACTCCTACGAGCAGTACTTC.

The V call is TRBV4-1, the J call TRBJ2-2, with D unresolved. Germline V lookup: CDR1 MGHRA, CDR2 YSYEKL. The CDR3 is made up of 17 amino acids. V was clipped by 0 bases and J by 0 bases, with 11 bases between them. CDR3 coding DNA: TGCGCCAGCAGCCAAGAAGGGCAGGCGGCGAACACCGGGGAGCTGTTTTTT. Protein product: CASSQEGQAANTGELFF.

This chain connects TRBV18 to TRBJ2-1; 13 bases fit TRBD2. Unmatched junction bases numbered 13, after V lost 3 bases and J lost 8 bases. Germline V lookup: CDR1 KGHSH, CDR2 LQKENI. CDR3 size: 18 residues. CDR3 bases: TGTGCCAGCTCACCCGGGACTAGCGGGACCTCTTTCATCCATGAGCAGTTCTTC. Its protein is CASSPGTSGTSFIHEQFF.

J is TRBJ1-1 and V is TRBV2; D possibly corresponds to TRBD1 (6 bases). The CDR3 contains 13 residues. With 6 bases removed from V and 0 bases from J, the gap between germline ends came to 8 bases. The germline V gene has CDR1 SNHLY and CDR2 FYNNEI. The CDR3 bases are TGTGCCAGCAGGGGACAAATGAACACTGAAGCTTTCTTT. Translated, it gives CASRGQMNTEAFF. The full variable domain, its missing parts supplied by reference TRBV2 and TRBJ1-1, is EPEVTQTPSHQVTQMGQEVILRCVPISNHLYFYWYRQILGQKVEFLVSFYNNEISEKSEIFDDQFSVERPDGSNFTLKIRSTKLEDSAMYFCASRGQMNTEAFFGQGTRLTVV.

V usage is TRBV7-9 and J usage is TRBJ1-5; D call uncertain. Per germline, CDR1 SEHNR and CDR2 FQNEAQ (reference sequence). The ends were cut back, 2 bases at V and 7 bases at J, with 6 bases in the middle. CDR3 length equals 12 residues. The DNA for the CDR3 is TGTGCCAGCAGCTTATACCAACAGCCCCAGCATTTT. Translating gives CASSLYQQPQHF.

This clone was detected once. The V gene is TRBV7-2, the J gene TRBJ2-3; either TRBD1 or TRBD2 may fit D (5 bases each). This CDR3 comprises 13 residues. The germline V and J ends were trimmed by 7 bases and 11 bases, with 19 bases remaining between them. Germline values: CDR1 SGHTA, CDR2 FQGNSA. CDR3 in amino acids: CASIDGARPLQYF. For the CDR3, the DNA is TGTGCCAGCATCGACGGGGCCCGCCCCTTGCAGTATTTT.

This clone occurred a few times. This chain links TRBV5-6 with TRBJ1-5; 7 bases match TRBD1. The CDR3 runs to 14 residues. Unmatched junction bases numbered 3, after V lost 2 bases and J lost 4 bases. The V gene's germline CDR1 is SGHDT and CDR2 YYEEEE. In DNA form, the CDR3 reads TGTGCCAGCAGCTTACAGGGGATTAATCAGCCCCAGCATTTT. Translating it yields CASSLQGINQPQHF. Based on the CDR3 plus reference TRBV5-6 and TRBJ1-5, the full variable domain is DAGVTQSPTHLIKTRGQQVTLRCSPKSGHDTVSWYQQALGQGPQFIFQYYEEEERQRGNFPDRFSGHQFPNYSSELNVNALLLGDSALYLCASSLQGINQPQHFGDGTRLSIL.

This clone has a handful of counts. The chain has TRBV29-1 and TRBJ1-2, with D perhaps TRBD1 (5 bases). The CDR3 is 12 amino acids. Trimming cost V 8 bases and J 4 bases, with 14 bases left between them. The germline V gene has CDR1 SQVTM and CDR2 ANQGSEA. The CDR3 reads CSTGGPTYGYTF. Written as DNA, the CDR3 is TGCAGCACCGGGGGTCCAACCTATGGCTACACCTTC.